This entry is about one T cell receptor (beta chain). Its specificity is unknown. The CDR3 covers 15 residues. With 1 base removed from V and 0 bases from J, the gap between germline ends came to 10 bases. Germline-derived CDR1 and CDR2 are SEHNR and FQNEAQ (reference sequence). From 5'RACE with constant-segment primers came TCR alpha and TCR beta cDNA libraries that carried sample barcodes and UMIs. One entry per CDR3 protein, called by TCRdb with MiXCR from the 5' RACE reads. The sample includes roughly 600,000 distinct CDR3 sequences, 15% to 20% of them seen just once. This specimen comes from a study of T-cell memory formation after mild COVID-19. Background on the study: Largely, TCR clusters stayed within a single donor. General observations from the study: Some responding clones appeared in pre-infection memory, suggesting cross-reactive memory joined.

This clonotype was obtained from an adult woman who had mild COVID-19 (a few samples of this study predate the infection). Cell type and time point are not known. The J gene is TRBJ2-7, the V gene TRBV7-9; no clear D. The sample consisted of PBMCs or a T cell subset sorted from them (not recorded which). The chain's CDR3 is CASSLDGWPSYEQYF. The CDR3, as DNA: TGTGCCAGCAGCTTAGATGGGTGGCCCTCCTACGAGCAGTACTTC.